The 17 T cell receptor beta chains given below trace back to one sample, sequenced in a study of shared clonotypes between healthy human individuals. Cells designated naive CD8 were CD45RO-negative and were positively selected for CCR7, with terminally differentiated effector memory CD45RA+ cells excluded. The table came from immunoSEQ multiplex PCR; TCRdb's copy has only in-frame clones and leaves some out. The data contain around 560,000 clones, roughly 95% of them seen just once; the ten biggest clones take up 0.11%. Sample: naive CD8+ T cells sorted from blood. The receptors originated from a young woman in good health.

The chain recombines TRBV6-5 with TRBJ2-1; 7 bases are a match to TRBD2. V gave up 5 bases and J gave up 5 bases; unmatched junction bases: 3. Germline lookup yields CDR1 MNHEY and CDR2 SVGAGI. The CDR3 length is 13 residues. CDR3 DNA sequence: TGTGCCAGCAGTAACCGGGGGGACAATGAGCAGTTCTTC. Translation gives CASSNRGDNEQFF.

The J gene is TRBJ2-7, the V gene TRBV7-2; D remains unclear. V shed 5 bases and J shed 2 bases, with 13 bases lying between them. The CDR3 loop spans 14 amino acids. CDR1 and CDR2 from the germline V gene are SGHTA and FQGNSA. CDR3 sequence: CASSETAAPYEQYF. CDR3 coding DNA: TGTGCCAGCAGCGAGACGGCCGCTCCCTACGAGCAGTACTTC.

The CDR3 coding sequence is TGTGCCAGCAGTTTTCTTGGGAGGGGAGGGGTCAATGAGCAGTTCTTC. It codes for CASSFLGRGGVNEQFF. The V gene is TRBV28, the J gene TRBJ2-1; 7 bases fit TRBD2. In germline, CDR1 is MDHEN, CDR2 SYDVKM. The CDR3 length is 16 residues. V shed 3 bases, J shed 6 bases, and the junction held 11 bases outside the gene matches.

CDR3 coding DNA: TGTGCCAGCAGCTCGGGTTGGGAAAAACTGTTTTTT. As protein: CASSSGWEKLFF. The chain employs TRBV21-1 and TRBJ1-4. TRBV21-1 is described as a pseudogene. This CDR3 contains 12 residues.

The CDR3 coding sequence is TGTGCCAGCAGCTTAGATCAGGCGGTCACGAGGAATGAGCAGTTCTTC. Translating it yields CASSLDQAVTRNEQFF. The gene calls are TRBV11-2 and TRBJ2-1, with no clear D. Trimming pared 0 bases from V and 7 bases from J, leaving 16 bases between. The length of the CDR3 is 16 residues. Germline V lookup: CDR1 SGHAT, CDR2 FQNNGV.

This rearrangement joins TRBV7-9 to TRBJ2-7, with D perhaps matching TRBD2 (5 bases). V dropped 5 bases and J dropped 2 bases, with 13 bases sitting between them. CDR1 is SEHNR and CDR2 is FQNEAQ in the germline V gene (reference sequence). The CDR3 covers 14 residues. The CDR3: CASSRDTRAYEQYF. CDR3 coding DNA: TGTGCCAGCAGCCGGGATACTAGGGCCTACGAGCAGTACTTC.

The rearrangement joins TRBV12-1 to TRBJ1-1. TRBV12-1 is recorded as a pseudogene. The CDR3 sequence is 11 residues long. CDR3 coding DNA: TGTGCCAGCAGCTTTTATCGGGAGGCTTTCTTT. It is translated as CASSFYREAFF.

The V call is TRBV19, the J call TRBJ1-2, with no clear D. Germline CDR1 reads LNHDA; CDR2 reads SQIVND (reference sequence). This CDR3 has 15 residues. Trimming removed 10 bases at V and 5 bases at J, with 23 bases between. The CDR3 DNA reads as TGTGCCACCGCCGTACGGCTCAATCCTTTGTATGGCTACACCTTC. Its translation is CATAVRLNPLYGYTF. Combining the CDR3 with reference TRBV19 and TRBJ1-2 gives the whole variable domain DGGITQSPKYLFRKEGQNVTLSCEQNLNHDAMYWYRQDPGQGLRLIYYSQIVNDFQKGDIAEGYSVSREKKESFPLTVTSAQKNPTAFYLCATAVRLNPLYGYTFGSGTRLTVV.

The genes are TRBV27 and TRBJ2-7, with D possibly TRBD1 on 5 matching bases. From germline, CDR1 is MNHEY and CDR2 SMNVEV (reference sequence). V lost 0 bases to trimming and J lost 4 bases, with 16 bases between them. The CDR3 has 16 amino acids. The CDR3 nucleotides are TGTGCCAGCAGTTTATCCCGACAGTGGGTAGGTTACGAGCAGTACTTC. This gives the protein CASSLSRQWVGYEQYF.

A word on this clone: The sample contains more than one DNA sequence encoding this CDR3. The rearrangement joins TRBV9 to TRBJ2-3, with D possibly TRBD2 on 6 matching bases. CDR1 is SGDLS, CDR2 YYNGEE, per germline. The CDR3 covers 15 residues. Trimming took 0 bases from V and 3 from J, leaving 11 bases between them. The CDR3, as DNA: TGTGCCAGCAGCGTAGGCGGGGCGGGGACAGATACGCAGTATTTT. It yields the protein CASSVGGAGTDTQYF. Complete variable domain (other parts from reference TRBV9 and TRBJ2-3): DSGVTQTPKHLITATGQRVTLRCSPRSGDLSVYWYQQSLDQGLQFLIQYYNGEERAKGNILERFSAQQFPDLHSELNLSSLELGDSALYFCASSVGGAGTDTQYFGPGTRLTVL.

This clone turned up a few times. The chain couples TRBV19 to TRBJ2-2, with 8 bases aligning to TRBD1. The CDR3 sequence is 15 residues long. Germline V gene lookup returns CDR1 LNHDA and CDR2 SQIVND (reference sequence). V was pared by 5 bases and J by 2 bases, with 4 bases of the junction left unmatched. CDR3 sequence (DNA): TGTGCCAGTAGTGAAGACAGGGGAAACACCGGGGAGCTGTTTTTT. Its translation: CASSEDRGNTGELFF.

A remark on this clone: Other nucleotide sequences from this sample produce the same CDR3. The V gene is TRBV27, the J gene TRBJ2-7; no clear D. The CDR3 consists of 13 residues. The V gene lost 0 bases and the J gene lost 3 bases, with 6 bases spanning the gap. Germline values: CDR1 MNHEY, CDR2 SMNVEV (reference sequence). CDR3: CASSLSGYYEQYF. Written as DNA, the CDR3 is TGTGCCAGCAGTTTATCCGGGTACTACGAGCAGTACTTC.

The genes are TRBV11-2 and TRBJ2-7; 8 bases are a match to TRBD1. Trimming took 5 bases from V and 3 from J; bases not matched to a gene: 15. CDR1 is SGHAT and CDR2 is FQNNGV in the germline V gene. This CDR3 spans 17 amino acids. The CDR3 reads CASSLYQGAPDYYEQYF. For the CDR3, the DNA is TGTGCCAGCAGCCTGTATCAGGGGGCACCGGACTACTACGAGCAGTACTTC.

The chain combines TRBV2 with TRBJ2-3, with D possibly TRBD1 on 6 matching bases. This CDR3 is built from 15 residues. With 3 bases removed from V and 2 bases from J, the gap between germline ends came to 12 bases. Germline values: CDR1 SNHLY, CDR2 FYNNEI. As DNA, the CDR3 is TGTGCCAGCAGTGAGTTGGACAGCTTCACAGATACGCAGTATTTT. Protein sequence: CASSELDSFTDTQYF.

The CDR3 coding sequence is TGTGCCAGCAGTGAAGAGCCCACAGGGGGCGCTTCCACTGAAGCTTTCTTT. Protein: CASSEEPTGGASTEAFF. The genes are TRBV2 and TRBJ1-1, with 9 bases matching TRBD1. V was pared by 1 base and J by 4 bases, with 10 bases of the junction left unmatched. The CDR3 covers 17 residues. CDR1 SNHLY and CDR2 FYNNEI come from the germline V gene. Together with reference TRBV2 and TRBJ1-1, the CDR3 gives the full variable domain: EPEVTQTPSHQVTQMGQEVILRCVPISNHLYFYWYRQILGQKVEFLVSFYNNEISEKSEIFDDQFSVERPDGSNFTLKIRSTKLEDSAMYFCASSEEPTGGASTEAFFGQGTRLTVV.

This clone was counted a few times. This chain links TRBV10-3 with TRBJ2-7; D may be TRBD1 (6 bases). V lost 3 bases, J lost 3 bases, and 12 bases lay in between. In germline, CDR1 is ENHRY, CDR2 SYGVKD. This CDR3 has 14 amino acids. Written as DNA, the CDR3 is TGTGCCATCAGTGAAACGGACAGAGTCTACGAGCAGTACTTC. Protein product: CAISETDRVYEQYF.

The V call is TRBV7-9, the J call TRBJ2-7, with 10 bases aligning to TRBD2. Trimming cost V 1 base and J 4 bases; bases outside gene matches: 13. The CDR3 loop spans 18 amino acids. Germline V gives CDR1 SEHNR, CDR2 FQNEAQ (reference sequence). CDR3 sequence reads: CASSLETRTSGKVYEQYF. In DNA form, the CDR3 reads TGTGCCAGCAGCTTAGAGACAAGAACTAGCGGGAAGGTTTACGAGCAGTACTTC.